Below are 18 T cell receptor beta chains sequenced from a single sample in a study of cytomegalovirus exposure and HLA in healthy donors. PCR employed 60 Vbeta and 13 Jbeta primers. This table comes from immunoSEQ multiplex PCR, and its TCRdb copy is limited to in-frame clones, with some not included. The sample records about 98,000 clones, roughly 70% being singletons. Source material: PBMCs. Receptors originate from a male donor in good health and CMV-seronegative.

This clone came up a few times. The V call is TRBV7-9, the J call TRBJ2-1, with D tentatively TRBD1 (6 bases). The germline V gene encodes CDR1 SEHNR and CDR2 FQNEAQ (reference sequence). This CDR3 has 17 amino acids. Trimming left V 7 bases short and J 7 bases short, with 26 bases between. This CDR3 is CASMVRNGGLGENEQFF. The CDR3 nucleotides are TGTGCCAGCATGGTCCGTAATGGGGGCCTTGGGGAAAATGAGCAGTTCTTC.

The chain employs TRBV5-4 and TRBJ2-2; tentatively, D is TRBD1 (5 bases). The CDR3 is 15 amino acids. Trimming left V 0 bases short and J 6 bases short, with 12 bases between. The V gene's germline CDR1 is SGHNT and CDR2 YYREEE (reference sequence). The chain's CDR3 is CASSLARVAPGELFF. CDR3 coding DNA: TGTGCCAGCAGCTTGGCCAGGGTTGCCCCCGGGGAGCTGTTTTTT.

In its sample, this clone was seen a few times. V is TRBV7-2 and J is TRBJ2-7, with 12 bases aligning to TRBD2. Germline-derived CDR1 and CDR2 are SGHTA and FQGNSA. Trimming at V came to 4 bases and at J to 4 bases, leaving 2 bases not matched to a gene. This CDR3 comprises 14 residues. CDR3 sequence reads: CASSYGLAGYEQYF. The CDR3 nucleotides read TGTGCCAGCAGCTACGGACTAGCGGGATACGAGCAGTACTTC.

The rearrangement joins TRBV18 to TRBJ1-1, with 9 bases lining up with TRBD1. With V trimmed by 2 bases and J by 5 bases, 12 bases remained unmatched. This CDR3 comprises 17 residues. Germline CDR1 and CDR2: KGHSH and LQKENI. As DNA, the CDR3 is TGTGCCAGCTCACCAGAGGGACAGGGAGGGATATTGACTGAAGCTTTCTTT. Protein product: CASSPEGQGGILTEAFF. Together with reference TRBV18 and TRBJ1-1, the CDR3 gives the full variable domain: NAGVMQNPRHLVRRRGQEARLRCSPMKGHSHVYWYRQLPEEGLKFMVYLQKENIIDESGMPKERFSAEFPKEGPSILRIQQVVRGDSAAYFCASSPEGQGGILTEAFFGQGTRLTVV.

This clone has just one count. The chain links TRBV28 to TRBJ2-5, with 7 bases fitting TRBD2. The junction had 9 bases not matched to a gene; V was cut back by 7 bases and J by 4 bases. This CDR3 has 14 residues. Germline V gene data show CDR1 as MDHEN and CDR2 as SYDVKM. DNA of the CDR3: TGTGCCAGCACTTTGGGGGGGGTGGGAGAGACCCAGTACTTC. Its translation is CASTLGGVGETQYF.

J is TRBJ1-2 and V is TRBV10-3; perhaps TRBD1 as D (6 bases). V lost 3 bases, J lost 4 bases, and 12 bases lay in between. Germline V gene data show CDR1 as ENHRY and CDR2 as SYGVKD. This CDR3 contains 14 residues. For the CDR3, the DNA is TGTGCCATCAGTGAAGGCTTACAGGGCTATGGCTACACCTTC. As protein: CAISEGLQGYGYTF.

This chain joins TRBV6-5 and TRBJ1-2; TRBD1 matches 8 bases. Germline CDR1 MNHEY, CDR2 SVGAGI. This CDR3 is 16 amino acids long. Unmatched junction bases numbered 12, after V lost 2 bases and J lost 7 bases. CDR3 nucleotide sequence: TGTGCCAGCAGTTACACTTATCCAGGGGGCGCGAGTGGCTACACCTTC. Its translation: CASSYTYPGGASGYTF.

The genes are TRBV29-1 and TRBJ2-7, with TRBD1 matching 9 bases. The CDR3 spans 15 residues. Losses at the gene ends were 5 bases for V and 3 bases for J; bases not matched to a gene: 11. CDR1 is SQVTM, CDR2 ANQGSEA, per germline. CDR3 in amino acids: CSVLKLRDRVYEQYF. Written as DNA, the CDR3 is TGCAGCGTTTTAAAGCTCCGGGACAGGGTCTACGAGCAGTACTTC.

This clone was observed once. The CDR3 bases are TGTGCCAGCAGTCCCTTGAGCAGCTGGAGCGAAGCTTTCTTT. Encoded protein: CASSPLSSWSEAFF. This chain links TRBV28 with TRBJ1-1; D gene uncertain. CDR1 and CDR2 from the germline V gene are MDHEN and SYDVKM. V was shortened by 5 bases and J by 8 bases, with 18 bases between the two germline ends. The CDR3 loop spans 14 amino acids.

This clone was observed a few times. The chain recombines TRBV11-2 with TRBJ1-1; D call uncertain. The CDR3 is 14 residues long. Between the trimmed V and J ends, which lost 5 bases and 1 base, there was a span of 11 bases. The V gene's germline CDR1 is SGHAT and CDR2 FQNNGV. The CDR3 is CASSRLQRNTEAFF. The DNA for the CDR3 is TGTGCCAGCAGCAGACTACAGCGGAACACTGAAGCTTTCTTT.

The chain links TRBV5-1 to TRBJ2-6; D may be TRBD1 (6 bases). Trimming shortened V by 4 bases and J by 0 bases, and 14 bases separated the two germline ends. This CDR3 has 17 residues. Looked up from germline, CDR1 is SGHRS and CDR2 is YFSETQ. The CDR3 loop is CASSASLTGSGANVLTF. The DNA of the CDR3 is TGCGCCAGCAGCGCTTCCCTGACAGGCTCTGGGGCCAACGTCCTGACTTTC.

This clone was seen more than once but under ten times. The J gene is TRBJ2-1, the V gene TRBV4-2; the D gene is possibly TRBD2 (5 bases). This CDR3 is 14 amino acids long. V was trimmed by 0 bases and J by 5 bases, leaving 8 bases between them. From germline, CDR1 is LGHNA and CDR2 YNFKEQ. CDR3 loop: CASSQEYGDNEQFF. CDR3 in DNA: TGTGCCAGCAGCCAAGAGTACGGGGACAATGAGCAGTTCTTC.

V gene TRBV19 combines with J gene TRBJ1-1; D not resolved. Deletions cut 5 bases from V and 4 bases from J, with 14 bases between. Looked up from germline, CDR1 is LNHDA and CDR2 is SQIVND (reference sequence). The CDR3 is 14 amino acids. CDR3: CASSSVRGGTEAFF. CDR3 nucleotide sequence: TGTGCCAGTAGTTCAGTACGAGGAGGCACTGAAGCTTTCTTT.

This clone was observed a few times. The chain couples TRBV6-5 to TRBJ2-7, with 8 nucleotides matching TRBD1. Germline V lookup: CDR1 MNHEY, CDR2 SVGAGI. The junction had 1 base not matched to a gene; V was cut back by 0 bases and J by 3 bases. This CDR3 spans 14 amino acids. The CDR3 region is CASSYSDRGYEQYF. CDR3 coding DNA: TGTGCCAGCAGTTACTCAGACAGGGGCTACGAGCAGTACTTC.

This chain connects TRBV9 to TRBJ1-4, with TRBD1 matching 9 bases. The length of the CDR3 is 17 residues. V dropped 3 bases and J dropped 0; count of bases not matched to a gene: 6. Germline V gene data show CDR1 as SGDLS and CDR2 as YYNGEE. The CDR3, as DNA: TGTGCCAGCAGCGCTCCGGGACAGGGATCAACTAATGAAAAACTGTTTTTT. Its protein product is CASSAPGQGSTNEKLFF.

This sequence joins TRBV29-1 and TRBJ1-1; D might be TRBD1 (5 bases). V lost 6 bases to trimming and J lost 4 bases, with 12 bases between them. The V gene's germline CDR1 is SQVTM and CDR2 ANQGSEA. The CDR3 runs to 12 residues. DNA of the CDR3: TGCAGCGTGATGGGGGGAAGCACTGAAGCTTTCTTT. Its translation is CSVMGGSTEAFF.

V gene TRBV19 combines with J gene TRBJ2-1; D is perhaps TRBD2 (6 bases). The CDR3 loop spans 12 amino acids. Germline V CDR1 and CDR2: LNHDA, SQIVND (reference sequence). V lost 10 bases to trimming and J lost 8 bases, with 15 bases between them. CDR3 DNA sequence: TGTGCCACCGGGCGGGGTACATATGAGCAGTTCTTC. Encoded protein: CATGRGTYEQFF. The whole variable domain, filled in from reference TRBV19 and TRBJ2-1, reads DGGITQSPKYLFRKEGQNVTLSCEQNLNHDAMYWYRQDPGQGLRLIYYSQIVNDFQKGDIAEGYSVSREKKESFPLTVTSAQKNPTAFYLCATGRGTYEQFFGPGTRLTVL.

The rearrangement links TRBV5-1 to TRBJ1-4, with D possibly matching TRBD1 (6 bases). There are 17 residues in the CDR3. V dropped 1 base and J dropped 4 bases, with 17 bases sitting between them. Germline CDR1 reads SGHRS; CDR2 reads YFSETQ. DNA of the CDR3: TGCGCCAGCAGCTTGATCCAACAACAGGGTCTTAATGAAAAACTGTTTTTT. Encoded protein: CASSLIQQQGLNEKLFF.